This passage covers 5 T cell receptor beta chains from one sample sequenced in a study of cytomegalovirus exposure and HLA in healthy donors. PCR employed 60 Vbeta and 13 Jbeta primers. Profiling relied on immunoSEQ multiplex PCR, and the TCRdb table lists in-frame clones only, not all of them. Of fewer than 150,000 clones listed, about 80% are singletons. Sequenced: PBMCs. These receptor sequences come from a woman aged 40 to 49 in good health and CMV-seropositive.

The genes are TRBV7-9 and TRBJ1-1; D might be TRBD1 (5 bases). The germline CDR1 and CDR2 sequences are SEHNR and FQNEAQ (reference sequence). Deletions cut 5 bases from V and 10 bases from J, with 20 bases between. CDR3 length equals 14 residues. The CDR3 spells CASSPQTVLGGAFF. The CDR3 region has the DNA TGTGCCAGCAGCCCGCAGACAGTTCTCGGTGGAGCTTTCTTT.

The CDR3 nucleotides are TGTGCCAGCAGCGTGTCTGGGGGGGGGTATGGCTACACCTTC. It yields the protein CASSVSGGGYGYTF. This sequence joins TRBV9 and TRBJ1-2, with D possibly matching TRBD1 (5 bases). Trimming removed 2 bases from V and 5 bases from J, with 13 bases in between. The germline CDR1 and CDR2 sequences are SGDLS and YYNGEE. The CDR3 totals 14 residues.

This chain joins TRBV30 and TRBJ2-3; a possible D gene is TRBD1 (7 bases). The germline CDR1 and CDR2 sequences are GTSNPN and SVGIG (reference sequence). This CDR3 is built from 16 residues. V lost 1 base, J lost 3 bases, and 17 bases lay in between. The CDR3 loop is CAWSELGGGSTDTQYF. CDR3 sequence (DNA): TGTGCCTGGAGTGAGCTAGGAGGGGGCAGTACAGATACGCAGTATTTT.

The genes are TRBV7-2 and TRBJ1-5; 9 bases align to TRBD1. Germline CDR1 is SGHTA and CDR2 is FQGNSA. Trimming at V came to 5 bases and at J to 5 bases, leaving 7 bases not matched to a gene. The CDR3 runs 15 residues. Here the CDR3 DNA reads TGTGCCAGCAGCCCCGGGACAGGGCCCTATCAGCCCCAGCATTTT. Translated, it gives CASSPGTGPYQPQHF. The full variable domain, its missing parts supplied by reference TRBV7-2 and TRBJ1-5, is GAGVSQSPSNKVTEKGKDVELRCDPISGHTALYWYRQSLGQGLEFLIYFQGNSAPDKSGLPSDRFSAERTGGSVSTLTIQRTQQEDSAVYLCASSPGTGPYQPQHFGDGTRLSIL.

In DNA, the CDR3 is TGTGCCAGCAGTGATTGGGGCGAAAGCTCCTACAATGAGCAGTTCTTC. Translating gives CASSDWGESSYNEQFF. The gene calls are TRBV6-1 and TRBJ2-1, with D perhaps TRBD1 (5 bases). Trimming stripped 3 bases from V and 0 bases from J, with 12 bases between. The CDR3 consists of 16 residues. Germline assignment: CDR1 MNHNS and CDR2 SASEGT.